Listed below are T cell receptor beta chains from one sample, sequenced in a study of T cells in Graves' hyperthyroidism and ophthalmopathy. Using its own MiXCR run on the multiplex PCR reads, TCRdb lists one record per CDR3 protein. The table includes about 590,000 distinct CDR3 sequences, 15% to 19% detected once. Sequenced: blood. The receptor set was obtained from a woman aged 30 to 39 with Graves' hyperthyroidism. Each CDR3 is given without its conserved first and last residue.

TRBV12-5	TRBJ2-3	ASSLRAGSADTQY
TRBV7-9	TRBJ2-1	ASSLQRINEQF
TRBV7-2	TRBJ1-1	ASSLGQLNTEAF
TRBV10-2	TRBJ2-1	ASSEGVTYNEQF
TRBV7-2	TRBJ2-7	ASSLPGTGGREQY
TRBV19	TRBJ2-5	ASSRVLGLAGPETQY
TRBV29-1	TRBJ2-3	SVSGLFGSTDTQY
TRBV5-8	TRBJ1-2	ASSLGSHSGYT
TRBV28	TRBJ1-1	ASSGGAGVTGTEAF
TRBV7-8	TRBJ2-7	ASSLAGGGLVEQY
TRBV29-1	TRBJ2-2	SVDVQGHTGELF
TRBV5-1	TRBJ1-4	ASSLRQNEKLF
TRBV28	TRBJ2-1	ASSLDQYNGQF
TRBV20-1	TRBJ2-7	SARDLSGPQGPWREQY
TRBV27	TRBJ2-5	ASSFGGRKETQY
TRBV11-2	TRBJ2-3	ASSFKGSTDTQY
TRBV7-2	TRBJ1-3	ASSLATGPGNTIY
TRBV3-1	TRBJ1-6	ASSPRGQGNNSPLH
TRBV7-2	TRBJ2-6	ASSLGGAGANVLT
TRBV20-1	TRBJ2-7	SARDLGLAGSEQY
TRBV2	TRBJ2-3	ASSNRETTDTQY
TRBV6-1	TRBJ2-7	ASRADRSSYEQY
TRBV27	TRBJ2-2	ASRGRLAGDTGELF
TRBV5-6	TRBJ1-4	ASSARDRTNEKLF
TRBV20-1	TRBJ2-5	SYGGQGVGEETQY
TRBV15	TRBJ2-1	ATSRTAFSYNEQF
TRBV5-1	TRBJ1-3	ASRSMTGAGNTIY
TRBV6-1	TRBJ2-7	ASSYLPEAYYEQY
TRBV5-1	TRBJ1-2	ASSYTLFRDNYGYT
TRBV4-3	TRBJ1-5	ASSQDLTSNQPQH
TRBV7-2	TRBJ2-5	ASSYRLAGGQETQY
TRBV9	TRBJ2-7	ASSVAPSGYEQY
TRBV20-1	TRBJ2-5	SVSHAAGETQY
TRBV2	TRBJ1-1	ASPIMRGRNTEAF
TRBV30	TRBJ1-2	AWSTNYGYT
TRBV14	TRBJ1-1	ASSQEAGYTEAF
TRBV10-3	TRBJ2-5	AISESKGYQETQY
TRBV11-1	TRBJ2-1	ASSLGDRAYNEQF
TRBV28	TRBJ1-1	ASSLSQQGTKFEAF
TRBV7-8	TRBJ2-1	ASSSHPSGGYNEQF
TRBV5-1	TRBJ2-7	ASSLVLADYEQY
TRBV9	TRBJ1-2	ASSDSGQGANYGYT
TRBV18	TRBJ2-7	ASSSGTALYEQY
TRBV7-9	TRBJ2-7	ASSFIGGAGYEQY
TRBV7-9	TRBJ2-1	ASSLVLASINEQF
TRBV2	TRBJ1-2	ASSEQAYYGYT
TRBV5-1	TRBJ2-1	ASSLDGNNEQF
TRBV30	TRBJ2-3	AWSGADTQY
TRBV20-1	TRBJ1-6	SASVTSSYNSPLH
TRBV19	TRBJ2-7	ASSRRQYSYEQY
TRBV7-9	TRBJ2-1	ASSLWTGPYNEQF
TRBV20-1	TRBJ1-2	SAVSTGVGETSYGYT
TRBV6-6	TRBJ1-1	ASSWGSGEAF
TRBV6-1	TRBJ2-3	ASTPQNTDTQY
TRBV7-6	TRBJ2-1	ASSLVAASVNYNEQF